This T cell receptor (beta chain) originates from a study of tumor-infiltrating lymphocytes in primary liver carcinoma. Without any cell sorting, about 20-31 mg of bulk tissue yielded co-extracted RNA and DNA. Every tumor contributed samples taken at five separate regions. The authors made TCR beta cDNA from 450 to 600 ng total RNA with a constant-region primer. ARM-PCR, slightly modified, supplied the TCR beta libraries through three nested multiplex PCR rounds. A C-beta reverse primer and TRBV1-TRBV30 forward primers served in each of the first two PCR rounds, at 9 to 10 cycles apiece. From the multiplex PCR reads, TCRdb called clonotypes with MiXCR, one entry per CDR3 protein. The profile shows fewer than 110,000 distinct CDR3 sequences, around 73% of them singletons. In regard to this clonotype: Its matching antigen is unknown. At one of its ends the junction is not consistent with the germline gene, which may arise from a read error.

Study-level findings and limits: Tumors and blood were compared for top-250-clone fraction, and tumors had the significantly higher value (p = 0.039).

CDR3 length: 14 residues. Germline CDR1 SGHNT, CDR2 YENEEA. This sequence originates from a woman aged 55-75 years with primary liver carcinoma and hepatitis B virus infection. The V and J genes are TRBV11-3 and TRBJ2-7, with 7 bases fitting TRBD2. Sequencing was done on a sample of liver tumor tissue from sampling region 2. Documented subset: tumor region T2, inferior pole. CDR3 sequence (DNA): TGTGCCAGCAGCTTATGCGGGCGGGAGCACGAGCTGTATTTC. Its protein product is CASSLCGREHELYF.